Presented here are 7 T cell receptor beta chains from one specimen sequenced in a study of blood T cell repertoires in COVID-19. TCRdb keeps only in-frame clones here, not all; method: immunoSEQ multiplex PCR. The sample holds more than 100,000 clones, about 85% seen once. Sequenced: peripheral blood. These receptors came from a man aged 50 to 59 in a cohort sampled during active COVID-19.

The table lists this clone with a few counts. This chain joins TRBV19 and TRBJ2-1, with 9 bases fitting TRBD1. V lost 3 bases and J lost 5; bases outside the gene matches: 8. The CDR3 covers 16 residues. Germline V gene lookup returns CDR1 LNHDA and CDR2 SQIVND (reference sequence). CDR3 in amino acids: CASSIGRGQGNNEQFF. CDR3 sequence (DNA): TGTGCCAGTAGTATCGGTAGGGGACAGGGAAACAATGAGCAGTTCTTC. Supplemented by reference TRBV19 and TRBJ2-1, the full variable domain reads DGGITQSPKYLFRKEGQNVTLSCEQNLNHDAMYWYRQDPGQGLRLIYYSQIVNDFQKGDIAEGYSVSREKKESFPLTVTSAQKNPTAFYLCASSIGRGQGNNEQFFGPGTRLTVL.

The CDR3 region is CASSQAGGPNTEAFF. The CDR3 DNA follows: TGTGCCAGCAGCCAGGCCGGGGGGCCCAACACTGAAGCTTTCTTT. V gene TRBV7-2 combines with J gene TRBJ1-1; weak D call: TRBD1 (6 bases). V lost 5 bases and J lost 2, with 15 bases in between. Germline lookup yields CDR1 SGHTA and CDR2 FQGNSA. The CDR3 loop spans 15 amino acids.

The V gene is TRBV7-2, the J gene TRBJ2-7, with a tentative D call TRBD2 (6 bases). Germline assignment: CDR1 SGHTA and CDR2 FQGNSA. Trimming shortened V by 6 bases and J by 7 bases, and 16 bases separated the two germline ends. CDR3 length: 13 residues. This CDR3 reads CASSPRPEGEQYF. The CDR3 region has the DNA TGTGCCAGCAGTCCCCGGCCGGAGGGGGAGCAGTACTTC.

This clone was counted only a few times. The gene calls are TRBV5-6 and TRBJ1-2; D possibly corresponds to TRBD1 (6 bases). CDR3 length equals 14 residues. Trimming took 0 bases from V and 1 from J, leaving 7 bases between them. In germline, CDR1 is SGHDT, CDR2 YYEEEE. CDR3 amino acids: CASSLGQVNYGYTF. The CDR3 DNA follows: TGTGCCAGCAGCTTGGGACAGGTTAACTATGGCTACACCTTC.

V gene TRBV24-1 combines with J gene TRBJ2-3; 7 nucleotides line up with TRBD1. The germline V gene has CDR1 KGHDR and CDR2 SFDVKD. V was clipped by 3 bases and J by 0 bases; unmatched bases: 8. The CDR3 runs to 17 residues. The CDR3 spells CATSDLRTGTSTDTQYF. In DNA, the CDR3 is TGTGCCACCAGTGATCTTAGGACAGGAACTAGCACAGATACGCAGTATTTT.

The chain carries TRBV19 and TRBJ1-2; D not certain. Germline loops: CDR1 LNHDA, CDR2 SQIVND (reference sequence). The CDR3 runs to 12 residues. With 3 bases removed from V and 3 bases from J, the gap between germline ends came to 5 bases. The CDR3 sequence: CASSITDYGYTF. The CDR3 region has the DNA TGTGCCAGTAGTATCACAGACTATGGCTACACCTTC. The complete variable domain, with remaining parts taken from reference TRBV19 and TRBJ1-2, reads DGGITQSPKYLFRKEGQNVTLSCEQNLNHDAMYWYRQDPGQGLRLIYYSQIVNDFQKGDIAEGYSVSREKKESFPLTVTSAQKNPTAFYLCASSITDYGYTFGSGTRLTVV.

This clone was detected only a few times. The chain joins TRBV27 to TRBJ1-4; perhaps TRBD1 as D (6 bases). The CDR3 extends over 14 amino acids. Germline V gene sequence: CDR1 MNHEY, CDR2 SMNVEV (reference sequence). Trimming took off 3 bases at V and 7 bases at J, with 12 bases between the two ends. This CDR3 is CASSFVQGSEKLFF. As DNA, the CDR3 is TGTGCCAGCAGTTTCGTACAGGGAAGTGAAAAACTGTTTTTT.